Sequencing of this T cell receptor beta chain was carried out in a study of T cell responses to AZD1222 COVID-19 vaccine. Details on this clone: The antigen remains undetermined.

Study-wide results and caveats: None of the repertoires were sampled until the peak T cell response had passed. It should be noted that donors were predominantly white British and more often female, and clonal diversity was possibly underestimated.

Some clones are missing from TCRdb's copy, which holds only in-frame ones; the method was immunoSEQ multiplex PCR. Here the sample spans 50,000 to 75,000 clones, about 74% being singletons. The material sequenced was peripheral blood, taken on day 0 of AZD1222 vaccination. The sequence was collected from an adult in good health.

DNA of the CDR3: TGTGCCAGTAGTATAGGCGACGCCGGCGGCTACACCTTC. Translated, it gives CASSIGDAGGYTF. The chain combines TRBV19 with TRBJ1-2; D gene ambiguous. From germline, CDR1 is LNHDA and CDR2 SQIVND (reference sequence). The germline V and J ends were trimmed by 1 base and 8 bases, with 11 bases remaining between them. CDR3 length equals 13 residues. The variable domain in full, completed from reference TRBV19 and TRBJ1-2, reads DGGITQSPKYLFRKEGQNVTLSCEQNLNHDAMYWYRQDPGQGLRLIYYSQIVNDFQKGDIAEGYSVSREKKESFPLTVTSAQKNPTAFYLCASSIGDAGGYTFGSGTRLTVV.